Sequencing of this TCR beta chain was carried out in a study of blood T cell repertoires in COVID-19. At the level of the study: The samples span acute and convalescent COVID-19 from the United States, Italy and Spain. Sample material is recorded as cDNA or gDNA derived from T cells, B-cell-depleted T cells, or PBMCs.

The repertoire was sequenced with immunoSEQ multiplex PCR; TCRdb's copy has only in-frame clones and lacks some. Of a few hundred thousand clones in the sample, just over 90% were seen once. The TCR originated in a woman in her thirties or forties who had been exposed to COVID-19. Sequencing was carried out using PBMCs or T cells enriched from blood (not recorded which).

Here the CDR3 reads CASSDGLAGGGDTQYF. The DNA for the CDR3 is TGTGCCAGCAGTGACGGGTTAGCGGGAGGCGGTGATACGCAGTATTTT. V and J are TRBV6-4 and TRBJ2-3, with TRBD2 identical over 10 bases. Germline CDR1 is MRHNA and CDR2 is SNTAGT. V was pared by 2 bases and J by 6 bases, with 8 bases of the junction left unmatched. The CDR3 length is 16 residues.